This entry lists 19 T cell receptor beta chains sequenced from one sample in a study of siplizumab effects on memory and regulatory T cells. The method was immunoSEQ multiplex PCR; TCRdb's version includes in-frame clones alone and lacks a portion of them. The repertoire has about 120,000 clones, over 85% of them found once; the top ten carry roughly 0.15%. The source material was non-Treg CD4+ T cells sorted from blood. These receptors all stem from a human donor in good health.

About this clone itself: Other DNA sequences in this sample translate to the same CDR3. The chain employs TRBV7-2 and TRBJ1-1; D unclear. Trimming removed 6 bases at V and 0 bases at J, with 8 bases between. This CDR3 has 13 residues. Germline CDR1 and CDR2: SGHTA and FQGNSA. The CDR3 loop is CASSREMNTEAFF. The CDR3 DNA follows: TGTGCCAGCAGTCGTGAAATGAACACTGAAGCTTTCTTT.

The J gene is TRBJ1-2, the V gene TRBV19; D ambiguous. Germline V gene data show CDR1 as LNHDA and CDR2 as SQIVND (reference sequence). This CDR3 is 15 amino acids long. Trimming took 7 bases from V and 6 from J, leaving 21 bases between them. As DNA, the CDR3 is TGTGCCAGTATCTGGCAGAAGCTGTTTGCTCATGGCTACACCTTC. Its translation is CASIWQKLFAHGYTF.

The genes are TRBV18 and TRBJ1-5, with 9 bases that match TRBD1. J was trimmed by 6 bases and V by 1 base; bases with no gene match: 10. CDR1 is KGHSH, CDR2 LQKENI, per germline. This CDR3 comprises 17 residues. CDR3 amino acids: CASSPLAVDRGSQPQHF. As DNA, the CDR3 is TGTGCCAGCTCACCACTGGCCGTGGACAGGGGAAGTCAGCCCCAGCATTTT.

The V call is TRBV4-2, the J call TRBJ2-7, with a possible D match to TRBD2 (6 bases). From germline, CDR1 is LGHNA and CDR2 YNFKEQ. Trimming shortened V by 4 bases and J by 6 bases, and 13 bases separated the two germline ends. The CDR3 has 13 amino acids. The CDR3 DNA is TGTGCCAGCAGCCCCCACGGGAGTTCCGAGCAGTACTTC. Translation: CASSPHGSSEQYF.

The sample holds one count of this clone. The DNA of the CDR3 is TGTGCCAGCAGCTTAATGGGAGGTGGAGATACGCAGTATTTT. Amino acids: CASSLMGGGDTQYF. The chain is built from TRBV7-9 and TRBJ2-3; weak D call: TRBD2 (6 bases). V lost 2 bases, J lost 5 bases, and 11 bases lay in between. Per the germline V gene, CDR1 is SEHNR and CDR2 is FQNEAQ (reference sequence). The CDR3 consists of 14 residues. The full variable domain, in which reference TRBV7-9 and TRBJ2-3 provide the parts outside the CDR3, is DTGVSQNPRHKITKRGQNVTFRCDPISEHNRLYWYRQTLGQGPEFLTYFQNEAQLEKSRLLSDRFSAERPKGSFSTLEIQRTEQGDSAMYLCASSLMGGGDTQYFGPGTRLTVL.

This chain links TRBV18 with TRBJ1-4; D uncertain. Germline CDR1 is KGHSH and CDR2 is LQKENI. The CDR3 runs 15 residues. V lost 1 base and J 3 bases, leaving 9 bases between the germline ends. The CDR3 DNA is TGTGCCAGCTCACCACGGCCGGCTGCTAATGAAAAACTGTTTTTT. Translated: CASSPRPAANEKLFF. Drawing the rest from reference TRBV18 and TRBJ1-4, the complete variable domain is NAGVMQNPRHLVRRRGQEARLRCSPMKGHSHVYWYRQLPEEGLKFMVYLQKENIIDESGMPKERFSAEFPKEGPSILRIQQVVRGDSAAYFCASSPRPAANEKLFFGSGTQLSVL.

J is TRBJ2-5 and V is TRBV20-1; D is undetermined. Deletions cut 6 bases from V and 3 bases from J, with 5 bases between. From germline, CDR1 is DFQATT and CDR2 SNEGSKA (reference sequence). The CDR3 extends over 10 amino acids. In DNA, the CDR3 is TGCAGTGCCCACAAAGAGACCCAGTACTTC. Its translation: CSAHKETQYF.

This clone was counted once. This sequence joins TRBV19 and TRBJ2-3, with D hard to call. The germline V gene has CDR1 LNHDA and CDR2 SQIVND (reference sequence). V was clipped by 1 base and J by 3 bases, with 11 bases between them. The CDR3 consists of 15 residues. The CDR3 is CASSIGRTETDTQYF. The DNA of the CDR3 is TGTGCCAGTAGTATAGGAAGAACGGAGACAGATACGCAGTATTTT.

A remark on this clone: Since the CDR3 does not end with the conserved phenylalanine or tryptophan, this likely comes from a read error. DNA of the CDR3: TGTGCCAGCAGCTTGGAATCGGGACTTCCTAATTCACCCCTCCACCTT. As protein: CASSLESGLPNSPLHL. The chain carries TRBV5-4 and TRBJ1-6; D might be TRBD1 (5 bases). Germline V gene lookup returns CDR1 SGHNT and CDR2 YYREEE (reference sequence). This CDR3 region has 16 residues. Trimming stripped 0 bases from V and 6 bases from J, with 13 bases between.

This chain joins TRBV12-5 and TRBJ1-1; a possible D gene is TRBD1 (6 bases). V dropped 4 bases and J dropped 10 bases, with 19 bases sitting between them. The germline V gene encodes CDR1 LGHNT and CDR2 FRNRAP. The CDR3 runs to 14 residues. For the CDR3, the DNA is TGTGCTAGTGGTTCGGGTGTGGGGACAAGGGTAGCTTTCTTT. Translation gives CASGSGVGTRVAFF.

The J gene is TRBJ2-1, the V gene TRBV7-2; TRBD2 agrees at 8 bases. Germline CDR1 is SGHTA and CDR2 is FQGNSA. The CDR3 extends over 16 amino acids. V shed 5 bases, J shed 4 bases, and the junction held 10 bases outside the gene matches. The CDR3 region is CASSPDRAGAYNEQFF. CDR3 nucleotides: TGTGCCAGCAGCCCCGACCGAGCGGGGGCATACAATGAGCAGTTCTTC.

The chain combines TRBV18 with TRBJ2-5, with 14 positions matching TRBD2. The CDR3 sequence is 17 residues long. After removal of 4 bases from V and 0 bases from J, the junction contained 4 bases not matched to a gene. Germline loops: CDR1 KGHSH, CDR2 LQKENI. The CDR3 protein is CASSRTSGGLYQETQYF. CDR3 nucleotides: TGTGCCAGCTCACGGACTAGCGGGGGGCTGTACCAAGAGACCCAGTACTTC.

This clone was recorded only once. The CDR3 coding sequence is TGTGCCAGCAGACCTGGGGACAGACTAAACACTGAAGCTTTCTTT. Amino acids: CASRPGDRLNTEAFF. The V and J genes are TRBV11-2 and TRBJ1-1; 7 bases are a match to TRBD1. With V trimmed by 6 bases and J by 2 bases, 9 bases remained unmatched. CDR3 length: 15 residues. Germline CDR1 is SGHAT and CDR2 is FQNNGV.

The chain recombines TRBV7-3 with TRBJ1-1; D perhaps matches TRBD1 (6 bases). From germline, CDR1 is SGHTA and CDR2 FQGTGA. Trimming pared 3 bases from V and 1 base from J, leaving 6 bases between. The CDR3 runs to 13 residues. CDR3: CASSLDRNTEAFF. The CDR3 DNA is TGTGCCAGCAGCTTGGACAGGAACACTGAAGCTTTCTTT.

The V gene is TRBV7-2, the J gene TRBJ2-7; weak D call: TRBD1 (6 bases). This CDR3 has 14 amino acids. CDR1 and CDR2 (germline): SGHTA, FQGNSA. V was pared by 0 bases and J by 2 bases, with 8 bases between. The CDR3 protein is CASSLAAGAYEQYF. In DNA, the CDR3 is TGTGCCAGCAGCTTAGCGGCAGGGGCCTACGAGCAGTACTTC.

The rearrangement uses TRBV29-1 and TRBJ2-5; D is possibly TRBD1 (6 bases). CDR1 is SQVTM and CDR2 is ANQGSEA in the germline V gene. The CDR3 length is 13 residues. With 4 bases removed from V and 5 bases from J, the gap between germline ends came to 14 bases. The CDR3 loop is CSVVQGSAETQYF. The CDR3 region has the DNA TGCAGCGTTGTACAGGGTAGTGCGGAGACCCAGTACTTC. The complete variable domain, with remaining parts taken from reference TRBV29-1 and TRBJ2-5, reads SAVISQKPSRDICQRGTSLTIQCQVDSQVTMMFWYRQQPGQSLTLIATANQGSEATYESGFVIDKFPISRPNLTFSTLTVSNMSPEDSSIYLCSVVQGSAETQYFGPGTRLLVL.

The V and J genes are TRBV11-2 and TRBJ1-2, with 7 bases fitting TRBD1. Trimming took 4 bases from V and 8 from J; bases not matched to a gene: 13. The CDR3 has 15 residues. CDR1 and CDR2 (germline): SGHAT, FQNNGV. The CDR3 spells CASSSTDRAGKGYTF. CDR3 nucleotides: TGTGCCAGCAGCTCGACCGACAGGGCTGGGAAAGGCTACACCTTC.

The rearrangement joins TRBV6-4 to TRBJ1-1; D gene uncertain. CDR1 and CDR2 from the germline V gene are MRHNA and SNTAGT. V lost 5 bases to trimming and J lost 1 base, with 8 bases between them. There are 13 residues in the CDR3. CDR3 coding DNA: TGTGCCAGCAGTACCCAGGAGAACACTGAAGCTTTCTTT. It is translated as CASSTQENTEAFF.

J is TRBJ2-3 and V is TRBV5-6, with D hard to call. CDR3 length equals 13 residues. V was trimmed by 0 bases and J by 4 bases, leaving 6 bases between them. Germline V CDR1 and CDR2: SGHDT, YYEEEE. The CDR3 reads CASSLVFADTQYF. The CDR3 DNA reads TGTGCCAGCAGCTTGGTATTTGCAGATACGCAGTATTTT.